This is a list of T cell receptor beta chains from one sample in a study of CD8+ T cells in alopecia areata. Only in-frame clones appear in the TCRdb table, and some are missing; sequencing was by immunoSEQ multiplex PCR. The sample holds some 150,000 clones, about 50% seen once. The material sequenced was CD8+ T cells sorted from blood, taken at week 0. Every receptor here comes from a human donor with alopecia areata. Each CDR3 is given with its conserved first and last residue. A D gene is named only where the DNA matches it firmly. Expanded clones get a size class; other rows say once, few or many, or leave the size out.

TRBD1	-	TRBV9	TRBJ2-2	TGTGCCAGCAGCGAACCGGGACAGGGGGCGCGGGCCGGGGAGCTGTTTTTT	CASSEPGQGARAGELFF
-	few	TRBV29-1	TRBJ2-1	TGCAGCGTTGAAGATTTGGAGACACTCTCCTACAATGAGCAGTTCTTC	CSVEDLETLSYNEQFF
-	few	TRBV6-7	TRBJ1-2	TGTGCCAGCAGCTATACGGGCTATGGCTACACCTTC	CASSYTGYGYTF
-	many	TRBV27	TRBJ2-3	TGTGCCAGCAGTTTAGCTTGGAACACAGATACGCAGTATTTT	CASSLAWNTDTQYF
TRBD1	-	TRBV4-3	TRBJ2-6	TGCGCCAGCAGCCAAGCAGGGGGCTCTGGGGCCAACGTCCTGACTTTC	CASSQAGGSGANVLTF
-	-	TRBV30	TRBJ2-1	TGTGCCTGGACCGGGGCGGAACACAACAATGAGCAGTTCTTC	CAWTGAEHNNEQFF
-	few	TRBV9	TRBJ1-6	TGTGCCAGCAGCGTAGGTAGCGATAATTCACCCCTCCACTTT	CASSVGSDNSPLHF
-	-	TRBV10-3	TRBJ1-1	TGTGCCATCAGTGACCCTACAGGGAACACTGAAGCTTTCTTT	CAISDPTGNTEAFF
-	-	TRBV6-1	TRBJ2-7	TGTGCCAGCAGTGAGGGCTTTTCCTACGAGCAGTACTTC	CASSEGFSYEQYF
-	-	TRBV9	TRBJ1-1	TGTGCCAGCAGCGTAGGAGACAGGACTGAAGCTTTCTTT	CASSVGDRTEAFF
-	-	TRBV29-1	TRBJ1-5	TGCAGCGTCGGAGAGAGAGCAAATAGCAATCAGCCCCAGCATTTT	CSVGERANSNQPQHF
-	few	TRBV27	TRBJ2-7	TGTGCCAGCAGTTTTTCGGCAGGGGAATTCTACGAGCAGTACTTC	CASSFSAGEFYEQYF
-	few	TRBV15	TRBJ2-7	TGTGCCACCAGCAGAGATCGAGGGTTTTACGAGCAGTACTTC	CATSRDRGFYEQYF
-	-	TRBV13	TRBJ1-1	TGTGCCAGCAGCTTAGGAGGAAGCGTCACTGAAGCTTTCTTT	CASSLGGSVTEAFF
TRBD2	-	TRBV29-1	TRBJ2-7	TGCAGCGTTGGACTAGCGGGGGGGTCGGCCTACGAGCAGTACTTC	CSVGLAGGSAYEQYF
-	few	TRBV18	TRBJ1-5	TGTGCCAGCTCACCATCCGGGGACCCTTATAGCAATCAGCCCCAGCATTTT	CASSPSGDPYSNQPQHF
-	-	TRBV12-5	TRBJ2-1	TGTGCTAGTGGCTCCTACAATGAGCAGTTCTTC	CASGSYNEQFF
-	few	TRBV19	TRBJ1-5	TGTGCCAGTAGTGTGACGACGGCCGCCGGGCAGCCCCAGCATTTT	CASSVTTAAGQPQHF
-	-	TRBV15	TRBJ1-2	TGTGCCACCAGCAGAGGCGCCGCGGAAGCTAACTATGGCTACACCTTC	CATSRGAAEANYGYTF
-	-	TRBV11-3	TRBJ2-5	TGTGCCAGCAGCTCCCACCAAGACAGGTCGAAGACCCAGTACTTC	CASSSHQDRSKTQYF
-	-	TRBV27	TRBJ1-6	TGTGCCAGCAGTCCTTTGAGGGCGGACAATTCACCCCTCCACTTT	CASSPLRADNSPLHF
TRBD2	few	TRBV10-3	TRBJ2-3	TGTGCCATCAGAACTAGCGGGGGGGCCGCAGATACGCAGTATTTT	CAIRTSGGAADTQYF
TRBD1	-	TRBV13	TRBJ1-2	TGTGCCAGCAGCTTAGGACAGGGGTTGGACTATGGCTACACCTTC	CASSLGQGLDYGYTF
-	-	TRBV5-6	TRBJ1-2	TGTGCCAGCAGTTCCGGGACAAATGGCTACACCTTC	CASSSGTNGYTF
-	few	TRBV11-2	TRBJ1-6	TGTGCCAGTACCCTAGGTCGGTCACCCCTCCACTTT	CASTLGRSPLHF
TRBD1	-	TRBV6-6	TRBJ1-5	TGTGCCAGCAGTTACGAAGGGGGCGCAAACAATCAGCCCCAGCATTTT	CASSYEGGANNQPQHF
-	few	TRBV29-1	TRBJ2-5	TGCAGCGTAGGACAGCAAGAGACCCAGTACTTC	CSVGQQETQYF
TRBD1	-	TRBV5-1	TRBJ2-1	TGCGCCAGCAGCGGGACAGGATACAATGAGCAGTTCTTC	CASSGTGYNEQFF
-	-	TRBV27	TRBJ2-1	TGTGCCAGCAGTCCCGGACCGTACAATGAGCAGTTCTTC	CASSPGPYNEQFF
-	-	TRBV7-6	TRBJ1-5	TGTGCCAGCAGCTCACCCCTTGGGACCCAGCATTTT	CASSSPLGTQHF
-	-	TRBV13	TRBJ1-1	TGTGCCAGCAGCCCAGGCCAGGGTTGGGGTAACACTGAAGCTTTCTTT	CASSPGQGWGNTEAFF
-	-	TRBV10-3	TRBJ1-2	TGTGCCATCAGTGAGTCTACAGTTAACTATGGCTACACCTTC	CAISESTVNYGYTF
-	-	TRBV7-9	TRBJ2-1	TGCGCCAGCAGCTTGTCTATCGGGAATGAGCAGTTCTTC	CASSLSIGNEQFF
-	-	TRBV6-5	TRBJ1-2	TGTGCCAGCAGTTACTCGGGGCCAGCTAACTATGGCTACACCTTC	CASSYSGPANYGYTF
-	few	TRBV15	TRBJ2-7	TGTGCCACCAGCAGAGGACAGAGGGACTACGAGCAGTACTTC	CATSRGQRDYEQYF
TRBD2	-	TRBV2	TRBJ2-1	TGTGCCAGCATCTCATCCCGCGGACTAGCGGGGGGGTACAATGAGCAGTTCTTC	CASISSRGLAGGYNEQFF
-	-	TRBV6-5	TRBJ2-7	TGTGCCAGCAGTTACTCAGTGCAGGCGGTGATCTACGAGCAGTACTTC	CASSYSVQAVIYEQYF
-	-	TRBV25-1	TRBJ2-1	TGTGCCAGCAGTGGGATTGAGCAGTTCTTC	CASSGIEQFF
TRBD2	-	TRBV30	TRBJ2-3	TGTGCCTGGGGACCGACTAGCATACGAGGGATCAGCACAGATACGCAGTATTTT	CAWGPTSIRGISTDTQYF
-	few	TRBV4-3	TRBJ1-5	TGCGCCAGCAGCCAAGATCAGGGAGATCAGCCCCAGCATTTT	CASSQDQGDQPQHF